Listed below are T cell receptor beta chains from one sample, sequenced in a study of T cell responses to AZD1222 COVID-19 vaccine. Assay used: immunoSEQ multiplex PCR; TCRdb lists only in-frame clones, some missing. The data contain around 180,000 clones, around 87% of them singletons. The sequencing used peripheral blood, collected on day 0 of AZD1222 vaccination. Receptors were obtained from an adult in good health. Each CDR3 is given with its conserved first and last residue. The order of the fields is clone size, V gene, J gene, D gene, CDR3 protein, CDR3 DNA. A D gene is named only where the DNA matches it firmly. Rows may omit the clone size; those that give it use once, few, many or a size class.

NA,TRBV7-3,TRBJ2-3,TRBD2,CASSTSGGFSDTQYF,TGTGCCAGCAGCACTAGCGGGGGGTTTTCAGATACGCAGTATTTT
NA,TRBV6-1,TRBJ1-6,TRBD1,CASGDRDNSPLHF,TGTGCCAGCGGTGACAGGGACAATTCACCCCTCCACTTT
few,TRBV6-5,TRBJ1-2,TRBD1,CASKDRGSSHGYTF,TGTGCCAGCAAAGACAGGGGGTCAAGCCATGGCTACACCTTC
NA,TRBV3-1/TRBV3-2,TRBJ2-7,NA,CASSQWLGLEQYF,TGTGCCAGCAGCCAATGGCTAGGCCTTGAGCAGTACTTC
NA,TRBV9,TRBJ2-2,NA,CASSVSSGTNTGELFF,TGTGCCAGCAGCGTAAGCAGCGGTACGAACACCGGGGAGCTGTTTTTT
NA,TRBV28,TRBJ2-1,NA,CASSLDPSARGNEQFF,TGTGCCAGCAGTTTGGACCCTAGCGCCCGTGGGAATGAGCAGTTCTTC
NA,TRBV3-1/TRBV3-2,TRBJ2-2,NA,CASSQVYGGATGELFF,TGTGCCAGCAGCCAAGTTTATGGGGGGGCCACCGGGGAGCTGTTTTTT
NA,TRBV4-1,TRBJ1-2,NA,CASSQDRGRNYGYTF,TGCGCCAGCAGCCAAGATCGGGGACGGAACTATGGCTACACCTTC
NA,TRBV7-9,TRBJ1-3,NA,CASSLGVQVSGNTIYF,TGTGCCAGCAGCTTAGGGGTCCAGGTCTCTGGAAACACCATATATTTT
NA,TRBV7-9,TRBJ2-2,NA,CASSFVGELFF,TGTGCCAGCAGCTTTGTCGGGGAGCTGTTTTTT
NA,TRBV13,TRBJ1-3,NA,CASSNAGLSGNTIYF,TGTGCCAGCAGCAACGCGGGGCTCTCTGGAAACACCATATATTTT
NA,TRBV5-1,TRBJ1-3,NA,CASSLDRNSGNTIYF,TGCGCCAGCAGCCTCGACAGAAACTCTGGAAACACCATATATTTT
NA,TRBV6-5,TRBJ2-2,TRBD1,CASTHGDRDTGELFF,TGTGCCAGCACCCACGGGGACAGGGACACCGGGGAGCTGTTTTTT
once,TRBV27,TRBJ1-1,NA,CASSVTGSLNTEAFF,TGTGCCAGCAGTGTCACAGGTTCCCTGAACACTGAAGCTTTCTTT
NA,TRBV20-1,TRBJ2-5,NA,CSASKSGVWEETQYF,TGCAGTGCTAGTAAAAGCGGAGTTTGGGAAGAGACCCAGTACTTC
many,TRBV20-1,TRBJ2-5,NA,CSIYSPGAQYF,TGCAGTATATACTCACCGGGGGCCCAGTACTTC
NA,TRBV10-3,TRBJ2-3,NA,CAIKGLADTDTQYF,TGTGCCATAAAGGGGCTAGCAGACACAGATACGCAGTATTTT
NA,TRBV3-1/TRBV3-2,TRBJ2-3,TRBD1,CASREQPGQGLSDTQYF,TGTGCCAGCAGGGAGCAACCGGGACAGGGACTCTCAGATACGCAGTATTTT
NA,TRBV5-1,TRBJ2-1,TRBD2,CASSQGSGGVNNEQFF,TGCGCCAGCAGCCAGGGTAGCGGGGGGGTTAACAATGAGCAGTTCTTC
NA,TRBV9,TRBJ2-5,NA,CASSAMGGAAQETQYF,TGTGCCAGCAGCGCAATGGGCGGGGCAGCCCAAGAGACCCAGTACTTC
NA,TRBV29-1,TRBJ1-2,NA,CSVYLGAAHGYTF,TGCAGCGTTTACCTGGGAGCCGCTCATGGCTACACCTTC
once,TRBV6-1,TRBJ2-2,NA,CASSESGLRDTGELFF,TGTGCCAGCAGTGAGTCCGGACTCAGGGACACCGGGGAGCTGTTTTTT
NA,TRBV6-4,TRBJ2-7,NA,CASPDGRYF,TGTGCCAGCCCCGACGGCCGCTACTTC
NA,TRBV30,TRBJ2-3,NA,CAWSIVGNTDTQYF,TGTGCCTGGAGTATTGTCGGAAACACAGATACGCAGTATTTT
NA,TRBV19,TRBJ2-1,TRBD1,CASTQKGASNNEQFF,TGTGCCAGTACCCAAAAGGGGGCATCTAACAATGAGCAGTTCTTC
NA,TRBV19,TRBJ1-1,NA,CASSIWANTEAFF,TGTGCCAGTAGTATCTGGGCGAACACTGAAGCTTTCTTT
NA,TRBV19,TRBJ1-5,NA,CASSTEPGTNQPQHF,TGTGCCAGTAGTACGGAACCGGGAACCAATCAGCCCCAGCATTTT
NA,TRBV30,TRBJ2-7,TRBD1,CAWSFGQGRIYEQYF,TGTGCCTGGAGTTTCGGACAGGGAAGAATCTACGAGCAGTACTTC
NA,TRBV6-1,TRBJ1-6,NA,CASSEEGAYSPLHF,TGTGCCAGCAGTGAAGAGGGAGCGTATTCACCCCTCCACTTT
NA,TRBV10-3,TRBJ1-5,TRBD1,CASQDEGASQPQHF,TGTGCCAGCCAAGACGAGGGGGCGAGTCAGCCCCAGCATTTT
NA,TRBV29-1,TRBJ1-5,NA,CSVGEGLLGNQPQHF,TGCAGCGTTGGTGAAGGGTTATTGGGCAATCAGCCCCAGCATTTT
NA,TRBV5-1,TRBJ1-4,NA,CASSSAVGGGYNEKLFF,TGCGCCAGCAGCTCGGCGGTCGGGGGGGGATATAATGAAAAACTGTTTTTT
once,TRBV19,TRBJ2-7,NA,CASSGKPTHYEQYF,TGTGCCAGTAGTGGGAAACCGACACATTACGAGCAGTACTTC
NA,TRBV5-1,TRBJ2-2,NA,CASSLGPGRNTGELFF,TGCGCCAGCAGCTTGGGACCGGGACGGAACACCGGGGAGCTGTTTTTT
NA,TRBV6-5,TRBJ1-5,NA,CASSYSGTTQPQHF,TGTGCCAGCAGTTACTCCGGGACTACTCAGCCCCAGCATTTT
NA,TRBV28,TRBJ1-2,NA,CASRNTQIYGYTF,TGTGCCAGCAGGAACACCCAAATCTATGGCTACACCTTC
NA,TRBV6-2/TRBV6-3,TRBJ2-3,NA,CASSYLTQHTDTQYF,TGTGCCAGCAGTTACCTGACGCAACACACAGATACGCAGTATTTT
NA,TRBV7-7,TRBJ2-5,NA,CARLRGQETQYF,TGTGCAAGGCTTAGGGGTCAAGAGACCCAGTACTTC
NA,TRBV18,TRBJ1-5,TRBD1,CASSSTGGYSNQPQHF,TGTGCCAGCTCATCGACAGGGGGCTATAGCAATCAGCCCCAGCATTTT
NA,TRBV7-2,TRBJ2-2,NA,CASSSIFGDRELFF,TGTGCCAGCAGCTCTATCTTCGGGGACCGGGAGCTGTTTTTT
NA,TRBV6-6,TRBJ2-7,NA,CASSYSTAVHEQYF,TGTGCCAGCAGTTACTCGACGGCGGTCCACGAGCAGTACTTC
once,TRBV19,TRBJ2-2,TRBD1,CASQPPSDRGDGELFF,TGTGCCAGTCAACCGCCGAGTGACAGGGGAGATGGGGAGCTGTTTTTT
few,TRBV7-8,TRBJ1-4,NA,CASSLEGATNEKLFF,TGTGCCAGCAGCTTAGAGGGTGCAACTAATGAAAAACTGTTTTTT
NA,TRBV3-1/TRBV3-2,TRBJ2-3,NA,CASSQGLGALDTQYF,TGTGCCAGCAGCCAGGGTCTGGGGGCTCTGGATACGCAGTATTTT
NA,TRBV9,TRBJ2-5,TRBD2,CASSVGTSGGRAQETQYF,TGTGCCAGCAGCGTAGGGACTAGCGGGGGAAGGGCCCAAGAGACCCAGTACTTC
few,TRBV7-9,TRBJ2-2,NA,CASSFRTGELFF,TGTGCCAGCAGCTTTAGGACCGGGGAGCTGTTTTTT
NA,TRBV5-6,TRBJ2-1,TRBD1,CASSPGDSEQFF,TGTGCCAGCAGCCCTGGGGACAGTGAGCAGTTCTTC
many,TRBV10-3,TRBJ1-5,NA,CAISERAGDSNQPQHF,TGTGCCATCAGTGAGAGGGCAGGCGATAGCAATCAGCCCCAGCATTTT